This T cell receptor beta chain was captured by sequencing in a study of blood T cells in healthy people across ages. Study-level results: More naive CD4+ cells and higher diversity marked long-lived donors relative to aged donors.

Isolated PBMCs totaled at least 6.5 million in each sample. Germline V gene lookup returns CDR1 MNHEY and CDR2 SMNVEV (reference sequence). V was pared by 6 bases and J by 4 bases, with 9 bases of the junction left unmatched. The CDR3 totals 16 residues. The use of a sample-barcoded 5' primer and a J-beta primer mix characterized a second PCR of 7 to 11 cycles. Each cDNA molecule carried a tag from a template-switch adaptor that contained 12 random nucleotides. TCRdb reprocessed the 5' RACE reads via MiXCR and lists one record per CDR3 protein. In the table there are some 1,000,000 distinct CDR3 sequences, approximately 25% of which are singletons. As for this clonotype: Its antigen is unidentified.

The same sample was also used in a study of T cells of mothers and their children.

The V gene is TRBV27, the J gene TRBJ2-2; 9 bases agree with TRBD1. This clonotype was sampled from a girl aged 2-15 years in good health. The specimen was blood. The CDR3 reads CASSYTGGTSTGELFF. In nucleotides, the CDR3 is TGTGCCAGCAGCTATACAGGGGGCACATCCACCGGGGAGCTGTTTTTT.